The rows below give T cell receptor beta chains drawn from one sample of a study of blood T cells in healthy people across ages. TCRdb reprocessed the 5' RACE reads via MiXCR and lists one record per CDR3 protein. The top ten clones hold around 2.1% of a sample with about 1.8 million distinct CDR3 sequences, about 50% of them seen once. Sequencing was carried out using blood. Receptors originate from a woman in her thirties or forties in good health. The conserved cysteine and the conserved F or W are not part of the CDR3 here. D genes are given only for firm matches. Expanded clones are given a class, and other clones once, few, many or no size at all.

V gene	clone size	J gene	D gene	CDR3 protein
TRBV7-2	few	TRBJ2-1	-	ASSPRGGFEQF
TRBV7-9	-	TRBJ1-4	TRBD1	ASSLGQGLF
TRBV28	-	TRBJ1-5	-	ATGRRWLGSNQPQH
TRBV19	-	TRBJ2-1	-	ASKGRQYNEQF
TRBV7-8	-	TRBJ2-6	-	ASTRAGRDGANVLT
TRBV7-9	-	TRBJ1-2	-	ASSLEMRDGYT
TRBV11-3	-	TRBJ2-1	-	ASSQIQENNEQF
TRBV7-9	-	TRBJ2-1	-	ASSPRTGQSEQF
TRBV7-9	few	TRBJ2-3	-	ASSPPGRLSSTDTQY
TRBV9	-	TRBJ2-3	-	AGSIKDTQY
TRBV28	few	TRBJ2-7	-	ASRPQGGRSYEQY
TRBV6-8	-	TRBJ2-1	-	ASSYPSALNEQF
TRBV6-1	few	TRBJ2-1	TRBD1	ASSEGTGGFYEQF
TRBV7-8	-	TRBJ1-2	-	ASSLEPRPEGYT
TRBV7-3	-	TRBJ2-5	-	ASSASRGETQY
TRBV7-2	once	TRBJ2-3	TRBD2	ASGLWVATSGGGSTDTQY
TRBV2	-	-	-	ASSEVSGRSYNEQY
TRBV7-9	few	TRBJ2-5	-	ASSRSNPREETQY
TRBV6-1	-	TRBJ2-4	-	ASREEGAKNIQY
TRBV7-9	few	TRBJ1-2	-	ASSLDVGGPHYGYT